A single sample is the source of the 22 T cell receptor beta chains below, sequenced in a study of cytotoxic CD8 clonotypes in ibrutinib-treated CLL. TCRdb's table, derived via immunoSEQ multiplex PCR, lists solely in-frame clones and lacks some. The table includes 90,000 to 95,000 clones, approximately 71% detected once. Sequencing was performed on PBMCs, taken after 24 months of ibrutinib treatment. The source is a human donor with chronic lymphocytic leukemia.

V usage is TRBV19 and J usage is TRBJ2-1; TRBD1 agrees at 7 bases. In germline, CDR1 is LNHDA, CDR2 SQIVND (reference sequence). There are 15 residues in the CDR3. Trimming removed 5 bases from V and 2 bases from J; junction bases left unmatched: 6. The CDR3 sequence is CASSLGDSPYNEQFF. The CDR3 coding sequence is TGTGCCAGTAGTCTAGGGGACAGTCCCTACAATGAGCAGTTCTTC.

This chain connects TRBV4-1 to TRBJ2-7; a weak D match, TRBD1 (5 bases). Germline CDR1 is MGHRA and CDR2 is YSYEKL. This CDR3 contains 15 residues. V was cut by 1 base and J by 2 bases, with 12 bases left in between. The CDR3 loop is CASSQGQNPTYEQYF. CDR3 sequence (DNA): TGCGCCAGCAGCCAAGGACAGAATCCTACCTACGAGCAGTACTTC.

This clone was counted a few times. The rearrangement joins TRBV7-2 to TRBJ1-5; D unclear. The CDR3 is 15 amino acids. The V gene's germline CDR1 is SGHTA and CDR2 FQGNSA. V dropped 2 bases and J dropped 3 bases, with 11 bases sitting between them. CDR3 loop: CASSLFPDFNQPQHF. The CDR3 DNA follows: TGTGCCAGCAGCTTATTTCCCGATTTCAATCAGCCCCAGCATTTT.

This sequence joins TRBV9 and TRBJ2-1, with 7 bases lining up with TRBD2. CDR3 size: 15 residues. Germline trimming cut 4 bases from V and 1 base from J; bases unmatched to any gene: 5. Germline V CDR1 and CDR2: SGDLS, YYNGEE. CDR3 sequence reads: CASSTREKSYNEQFF. DNA for the CDR3: TGTGCCAGCAGCACGCGGGAGAAATCCTACAATGAGCAGTTCTTC.

J is TRBJ1-2 and V is TRBV18, with no clear D. This CDR3 is 13 amino acids long. Germline V gene lookup returns CDR1 KGHSH and CDR2 LQKENI. V lost 2 bases, J lost 3 bases, and 7 bases lay in between. CDR3 sequence: CASSPGSYYGYTF. The CDR3 DNA sequence: TGTGCCAGCTCACCAGGCAGCTACTATGGCTACACCTTC.

V is TRBV7-2 and J is TRBJ2-1, with D perhaps TRBD2 (6 bases). The CDR3 sequence is 16 residues long. Germline V CDR1 and CDR2: SGHTA, FQGNSA. The V and J ends lost 0 bases and 8 bases respectively, with 17 bases between them. CDR3 sequence reads: CASSLAGSRGWDEQFF. CDR3 sequence (DNA): TGTGCCAGCAGCTTAGCGGGATCTCGGGGGTGGGATGAGCAGTTCTTC.

Turning to this clone: The junction shows a germline mismatch at one end, possibly a read error. The chain recombines TRBV7-9 with TRBJ1-1; tentatively, D is TRBD1 (5 bases). CDR3 size: 13 residues. In germline, CDR1 is SEHNR, CDR2 FQNEAQ (reference sequence). CDR3 nucleotide sequence: TGTGCTAGCAGCTTGACAGCGAACACTGAAGCTTTCTTT. It is translated as CASSLTANTEAFF.

The chain uses TRBV19 and TRBJ2-1; D not certain. V was pared by 0 bases and J by 5 bases, with 5 bases between. Germline V lookup: CDR1 LNHDA, CDR2 SQIVND (reference sequence). The CDR3 is 13 amino acids. CDR3 in amino acids: CASSIDTNNEQFF. Here the CDR3 DNA reads TGTGCCAGTAGTATAGACACCAACAATGAGCAGTTCTTC. The variable domain in full, completed from reference TRBV19 and TRBJ2-1, reads DGGITQSPKYLFRKEGQNVTLSCEQNLNHDAMYWYRQDPGQGLRLIYYSQIVNDFQKGDIAEGYSVSREKKESFPLTVTSAQKNPTAFYLCASSIDTNNEQFFGPGTRLTVL.

This clone was seen once. The chain recombines TRBV2 with TRBJ1-3; D remains unclear. Trimming pared 1 base from V and 1 base from J, leaving 17 bases between. CDR3 size: 18 residues. Germline assignment: CDR1 SNHLY and CDR2 FYNNEI. In DNA form, the CDR3 reads TGTGCCAGCAGTGAAGACGGGTCAGAGCACCGATCTGGAAACACCATATATTTT. Its protein is CASSEDGSEHRSGNTIYF.

V gene TRBV19 combines with J gene TRBJ1-2; a weak D match, TRBD1 (5 bases). Germline-derived CDR1 and CDR2 are LNHDA and SQIVND (reference sequence). There are 13 residues in the CDR3. Trimming took off 7 bases at V and 3 bases at J, with 12 bases between the two ends. The CDR3 sequence is CASKTVGDYGYTF. In nucleotides, the CDR3 is TGTGCCAGTAAAACGGTAGGGGACTATGGCTACACCTTC.

J is TRBJ1-2 and V is TRBV11-2, with unresolved D. Germline assignment: CDR1 SGHAT and CDR2 FQNNGV. Trimming left V 1 base short and J 8 bases short, with 11 bases between. The CDR3 totals 13 residues. The CDR3 spells CASSLGGRLGYTF. CDR3 bases: TGTGCCAGCAGCTTAGGGGGTCGGTTAGGCTACACCTTC. Full variable domain (missing parts from reference TRBV11-2 and TRBJ1-2): EAGVAQSPRYKIIEKRQSVAFWCNPISGHATLYWYQQILGQGPKLLIQFQNNGVVDDSQLPKDRFSAERLKGVDSTLKIQPAKLEDSAVYLCASSLGGRLGYTFGSGTRLTVV.

The chain employs TRBV5-1 and TRBJ2-3; 7 positions agree with TRBD1. V dropped 0 bases and J dropped 0; count of bases not matched to a gene: 7. This CDR3 is built from 17 residues. Germline CDR1 SGHRS, CDR2 YFSETQ. The CDR3 here is CASSLARQGTSTDTQYF. For the CDR3, the DNA is TGCGCCAGCAGCTTGGCGCGACAGGGAACTAGCACAGATACGCAGTATTTT.

This chain's CDR3 is CASSGRGMGRRITGELFF. Here the CDR3 DNA reads TGTGCCAGCAGCGGGAGGGGAATGGGACGGCGGATTACGGGGGAGCTGTTTTTT. The gene calls are TRBV9 and TRBJ2-2; TRBD2 is a possible D gene (6 bases). CDR3 length: 18 residues. From germline, CDR1 is SGDLS and CDR2 YYNGEE. V lost 3 bases and J 8 bases, leaving 26 bases between the germline ends.

This chain connects TRBV21-1 to TRBJ1-4; TRBD1, the table's D call, lacks a check against the DNA. TRBV21-1 is a pseudogene segment. The CDR3 is made up of 14 amino acids. In DNA, the CDR3 is TGTGCCAGCAACGACAGGGGACTCAATGAAAAACTGTTTTTT. Its translation: CASNDRGLNEKLFF.

The V call is TRBV29-1, the J call TRBJ2-1, with 11 nucleotides matching TRBD2. The CDR3 totals 18 residues. Germline V gene data show CDR1 as SQVTM and CDR2 as ANQGSEA. J lost 0 bases, V lost 3 bases, and 10 bases had no gene match. CDR3 DNA: TGCAGCGTTGACGGCGGGACTAGCGGACCGCGCTCCTACAATGAGCAGTTCTTC. The encoded protein is CSVDGGTSGPRSYNEQFF.

This clone appeared a few times. V and J are TRBV7-2 and TRBJ1-6; D perhaps matches TRBD1 (5 bases). Germline V gene data show CDR1 as SGHTA and CDR2 as FQGNSA. CDR3 length: 13 residues. Trimming pared 5 bases from V and 9 bases from J, leaving 11 bases between. The CDR3 reads CASSQGGGSPLHF. CDR3 nucleotides: TGTGCCAGCAGCCAGGGCGGAGGTTCACCCCTCCACTTT.

V is TRBV7-8 and J is TRBJ1-5; 11 bases agree with TRBD1. Germline lookup yields CDR1 SGHVS and CDR2 FQNEAQ. This CDR3 is 16 amino acids long. After removal of 6 bases from V and 3 bases from J, the junction contained 7 bases not matched to a gene. The CDR3 sequence is CASSLGTGGVNQPQHF. The CDR3 region has the DNA TGTGCCAGCAGTCTCGGGACAGGGGGGGTCAATCAGCCCCAGCATTTT.

The chain links TRBV7-9 to TRBJ2-5; weak D call: TRBD2 (5 bases). The germline V gene encodes CDR1 SEHNR and CDR2 FQNEAQ (reference sequence). V gave up 1 base and J gave up 3 bases, with 6 bases separating them. This CDR3 has 13 residues. Here the CDR3 reads CASSLDGEETQYF. The DNA of the CDR3 is TGTGCCAGCAGCTTAGACGGGGAAGAGACCCAGTACTTC.

As concerns this clone: Distinct nucleotide sequences in the sample also encode this CDR3. The chain has TRBV19 and TRBJ2-2, with TRBD1 identical over 9 bases. Germline CDR1 is LNHDA and CDR2 is SQIVND (reference sequence). The CDR3 spans 17 residues. V dropped 7 bases and J dropped 6; count of bases not matched to a gene: 15. The CDR3 DNA is TGTGCCAGTACCATATATGGGGGACAGGGTCGTGCCGGGGAGCTGTTTTTT. It codes for CASTIYGGQGRAGELFF.

This chain links TRBV28 with TRBJ2-3; 7 positions agree with TRBD2. The V and J ends lost 7 bases and 2 bases, in that order; junction bases with no gene match: 12. Per the germline V gene, CDR1 is MDHEN and CDR2 is SYDVKM. The CDR3 totals 16 residues. In nucleotides, the CDR3 is TGTGCCAGCACTATTGGGGGGAGGGCGAACACAGATACGCAGTATTTT. Its protein is CASTIGGRANTDTQYF. The full variable domain, its missing parts supplied by reference TRBV28 and TRBJ2-3, is DVKVTQSSRYLVKRTGEKVFLECVQDMDHENMFWYRQDPGLGLRLIYFSYDVKMKEKGDIPEGYSVSREKKERFSLILESASTNQTSMYLCASTIGGRANTDTQYFGPGTRLTVL.

Concerning this clone: One end of the junction does not line up with germline, which may come from a read error. The chain is built from TRBV7-7 and TRBJ2-5; no clear D gene. Germline loops: CDR1 SSHAT, CDR2 FNYEAQ (reference sequence). The length of the CDR3 is 14 residues. CDR3 region: CASSATYPGETQYF. DNA of the CDR3: TGTGCTAGCAGCGCCACATACCCCGGCGAGACCCAGTACTTC.

This clone was seen a few times. One end of the junction is discordant with germline, which a read error may explain. The chain is built from TRBV18 and TRBJ2-3; TRBD2 agrees at 7 bases. The CDR3 extends over 14 amino acids. Germline CDR1 reads KGHSH; CDR2 reads LQKENI. CDR3 residues: CASTQGLDTNTQYF. The CDR3 DNA reads as TGTGCCAGCACCCAAGGACTAGACACAAATACGCAGTATTTT.